These T cell receptor beta chains were read from a single sample in a study of blood T cell repertoires in COVID-19. Generated by immunoSEQ multiplex PCR, the TCRdb table keeps only in-frame clones and is missing some. The sample has about 190,000 clones, roughly 86% seen once. The sequenced sample consisted of peripheral blood. The receptor set was obtained from a woman between 70 and 85 years old with active or convalescent COVID-19. Each CDR3 is given with its conserved first and last residue. The D gene is left open where the match is weak. Clone size, where shown, is once, few, many, or a class for clones that have expanded.

D gene,V gene,clone size,J gene,CDR3 DNA,CDR3 protein
TRBD2,TRBV9,once,TRBJ2-3,TGTGCCAGCAGCATCGTGGGGGGGGACGGAGATACGCAGTATTTT,CASSIVGGDGDTQYF
.,TRBV2,.,TRBJ2-7,TGTGCCAGCAACAGGGTGACCGAGCAGTACTTC,CASNRVTEQYF
.,TRBV30,few,TRBJ1-6,TGTGCCTGGAGCTACGGAACAGAGGGATTTTCACCCCTCCACTTT,CAWSYGTEGFSPLHF
.,TRBV6-5,.,TRBJ1-1,TGTGCCAGCATGGGGGCAGAGAACACTGAAGCTTTCTTT,CASMGAENTEAFF
TRBD1,TRBV19,few,TRBJ2-6,TGTGCCAGTAGCAACGGACAGGGGGCTTCTGGGGCCAACGTCCTGACTTTC,CASSNGQGASGANVLTF
.,TRBV6-6,.,TRBJ1-5,TGTGCCAGCAGTTACCGGGGGGGGGTCGAGCAGCCCCAGCATTTT,CASSYRGGVEQPQHF
TRBD1,TRBV28,.,TRBJ1-2,TGTGCCAGCAGATCACAGGGGGCGGGTGGCTACACCTTC,CASRSQGAGGYTF
.,TRBV4-1,.,TRBJ1-4,TGCGCCAGCAGCGAGAGAACTAATGAAAAACTGTTTTTT,CASSERTNEKLFF
TRBD1,TRBV7-6,.,TRBJ2-2,TGTGCCAGCAGACACGACAGGGTGAACACCGGGGAGCTGTTTTTT,CASRHDRVNTGELFF
TRBD1,TRBV5-6,.,TRBJ1-1,TGTGCCAGCAGCAATTGGGGAAGAGACAGGGGGCGGCGTGAAGCTTTCTTT,CASSNWGRDRGRREAFF
TRBD1,TRBV19,.,TRBJ2-5,TGTGCCAGTAGTGCCGTGACAGGGGTCCAAGAGACCCAGTACTTC,CASSAVTGVQETQYF
.,TRBV14,once,TRBJ1-1,TGTGCCAGCAGCCAAGGAGGGGGAGTACCTGAAGCTTTCTTT,CASSQGGGVPEAFF
.,TRBV19,.,TRBJ2-7,TGTGCCAGTAGTATCCGGGGAGGGGGTTACGAGCAGTACTTC,CASSIRGGGYEQYF
TRBD1,TRBV11-2,.,TRBJ2-1,TGTGCCAGCAGCCGGGGACAGGGGCGTATTGAGCAGTTCTTC,CASSRGQGRIEQFF
TRBD2,TRBV28,.,TRBJ2-1,TGTGCCAGCAGTTTATGGTCGCTTGTCCCGGGTACTAGCGGGAGAGTAAATGAGCAGTTCTTC,CASSLWSLVPGTSGRVNEQFF
.,TRBV7-9,.,TRBJ2-5,TGTGCCAGCAGCCAAACGGGGGAGACCCAGTACTTC,CASSQTGETQYF
TRBD1,TRBV27,.,TRBJ2-7,TGTGCCAGCGCCCGGTTGGGACAGCAATACGAGCAGTACTTC,CASARLGQQYEQYF
.,TRBV7-2,.,TRBJ2-6,TGTGCCAGCAGCCCACTTTCGGGGGCCAACGTCCTGACTTTC,CASSPLSGANVLTF
.,TRBV7-9,few,TRBJ1-1,TGTGCCAGCAGCTTAAGAGGGGGGGAGGCTGAAGCTTTCTTT,CASSLRGGEAEAFF
.,TRBV2,.,TRBJ2-1,TGTGCCAGCAGTTCGGACAGTCTCTCCTACAATGAGCAGTTCTTC,CASSSDSLSYNEQFF
TRBD1,TRBV5-1,.,TRBJ1-6,TGCGCCAGCAGCCCCTCGCCAGGGGGGAATTCACCCCTCCACTTT,CASSPSPGGNSPLHF
TRBD2,TRBV7-3,.,TRBJ2-5,TGTGCCAGCAGCTTAGGGGCTAGCGGGAGACAAGAGACCCAGTACTTC,CASSLGASGRQETQYF
TRBD2,TRBV9,.,TRBJ2-1,TGTGCCAGCAGCGTAGCTTGGGGGGGGAGTTCCTACAATGAGCAGTTCTTC,CASSVAWGGSSYNEQFF
TRBD2,TRBV18,.,TRBJ2-1,TGTGCCAGCTCACTACTAGCGGGAGGGGACAATGAGCAGTTCTTC,CASSLLAGGDNEQFF
TRBD2,TRBV12-3/TRBV12-4,.,TRBJ2-7,TGTGCCACCGGGAGGGCGGGAGGCTACGAGCAGTACTTC,CATGRAGGYEQYF
.,TRBV5-5,.,TRBJ2-2,TGTGCCAGCAGCTTAACGGGAGATAACACCGGGGAGCTGTTTTTT,CASSLTGDNTGELFF
.,TRBV27,.,TRBJ2-1,TGTGCCAGCAGTTCACTAACAGGGTCCTCTAATAGGAACAATGAGCAGTTCTTC,CASSSLTGSSNRNNEQFF
.,TRBV24-1,.,TRBJ2-1,TGTGCCACCAGTGATACTTCGGGGTCTTACTACAATGAGCAGTTCTTC,CATSDTSGSYYNEQFF
TRBD2,TRBV4-2,.,TRBJ2-3,TGTGCCAGCAGCCTCGCATCCGCCGGGACTAGCGGGAGGGCGAAAGATACGCAGTATTTT,CASSLASAGTSGRAKDTQYF
TRBD1,TRBV19,.,TRBJ1-5,TGTGCCAGTAGTCCAGGACAGGGAAGAGGGAATCAGCCCCAGCATTTT,CASSPGQGRGNQPQHF
TRBD1,TRBV6-1,.,TRBJ2-3,TGTGCCAGCAGTGAAGGGGACAGATCGAGACCAGATACGCAGTATTTT,CASSEGDRSRPDTQYF
.,TRBV7-9,.,TRBJ1-6,TGTGCCAGCAGCTCCTTCGGGGATTCACCCCTCCACTTT,CASSSFGDSPLHF
.,TRBV7-6,.,TRBJ2-1,TGTGCCAGCAGCTTAGAGTCTAGCCATTGGTCCTACAATGAGCAGTTCTTC,CASSLESSHWSYNEQFF
.,TRBV5-6,.,TRBJ1-1,TGTGCCAGCAGCTTGGCCAGTACGGGGGGAACTGAAGCTTTCTTT,CASSLASTGGTEAFF
.,TRBV4-1,.,TRBJ2-1,TGCGCCAGCAGCCGAGCCGACACCCCTAAAAATGAGCAGTTCTTC,CASSRADTPKNEQFF
.,TRBV19,.,TRBJ2-7,TGTGCCAGTAGTATTGCCAACTCCGAGCAGTACTTC,CASSIANSEQYF
TRBD1,TRBV6-5,.,TRBJ2-7,TGTGCCAGCAGAAGGGACAGCTCCTACGAGCAGTACTTC,CASRRDSSYEQYF
.,TRBV5-6,few,TRBJ1-5,TGTGCCAGCCGCTACTACGGAGCGAACAATCAGCCCCAGCATTTT,CASRYYGANNQPQHF
.,TRBV19,.,TRBJ1-5,TGTGCCAGTAGTATTAGATCGGGAGGGGGATGGAATCAGCCCCAGCATTTT,CASSIRSGGGWNQPQHF
TRBD2,TRBV27,.,TRBJ2-7,TGTGCCAGCACTTTCGCCGGGACTAGCGGGTCCTACGAGCAGTACTTC,CASTFAGTSGSYEQYF
.,TRBV1,.,TRBJ2-2,TGCACCAGCAGCCAAGATCGTCCGGGCCTAGCAGGCACCGGGGAGCTGTTTTTT,CTSSQDRPGLAGTGELFF
TRBD2,TRBV2,.,TRBJ2-3,TGTGCCAGCAGTCCAACTAGCGGGAGGGCCATCCGGGGGACAGATACGCAGTATTTT,CASSPTSGRAIRGTDTQYF
TRBD1,TRBV5-1,.,TRBJ2-6,TGCGCCAGCAGCTTGATGACAGGGGCTGGGGCCAACGTCCTGACTTTC,CASSLMTGAGANVLTF
TRBD1,TRBV12-3/TRBV12-4,.,TRBJ2-7,TGTGCCAGCAGGGGACAGGGGGCCAACGAGCAGTACTTC,CASRGQGANEQYF
TRBD2,TRBV19,.,TRBJ2-2,TGTGCCAGTAGTGGGAGGGGACGAACCGGGGAGCTGTTTTTT,CASSGRGRTGELFF
TRBD2,TRBV6-6,.,TRBJ2-6,TGTGCCAGCAGTTACACTAGCGCTGGGGCCAACGTCCTGACTTTC,CASSYTSAGANVLTF
.,TRBV30,few,TRBJ1-6,TGTGCCTGGAGCCATTTTGACAGGCCAGAAGGATCACCCCTCCACTTT,CAWSHFDRPEGSPLHF
.,TRBV27,.,TRBJ2-2,TGTGCCAGCACCTACGAATCGGGGGTGCCCGGGGAGCTGTTTTTT,CASTYESGVPGELFF
.,TRBV5-1,.,TRBJ2-5,TGCGCCAGCAGCGAAAGCTCGGAGACCCAGTACTTC,CASSESSETQYF
.,TRBV19,.,TRBJ1-5,TGTGCCAGTAGTACCCTTTCCAGGGGAAACAATCAGCCCCAGCATTTT,CASSTLSRGNNQPQHF
.,TRBV5-4,few,TRBJ1-1,TGTGCCAGCAGCTTGTCAATAGGGGCAGGGTCCGTGAACACTGAAGCTTTCTTT,CASSLSIGAGSVNTEAFF
TRBD2,TRBV11-3,.,TRBJ2-1,TGTGCCAGCAGCTTAGTGTATAGCGGGAGTGTCTATGAGCAGTTCTTC,CASSLVYSGSVYEQFF
.,TRBV7-2,.,TRBJ2-7,TGTGCCAGTAGCCAAACAGCGGGCATCAACTACGAGCAGTACTTC,CASSQTAGINYEQYF
.,TRBV6-5,few,TRBJ1-6,TGTGCCAGCAGCTACCAAGACAGGAATTCACCCCTCCACTTT,CASSYQDRNSPLHF
TRBD1,TRBV12-3/TRBV12-4,.,TRBJ2-7,TGTGCCAGCAGTCTCGGGACAGTGTCCGAGCAGTACTTC,CASSLGTVSEQYF